This T cell receptor (beta chain) was retrieved from a study of blood T cell repertoires in COVID-19. Across the study: Samples of COVID-19 (acute and convalescent) were obtained from the United States, Italy and Spain. Nucleic acid was either cDNA or gDNA, and it came from T cells, B-cell-depleted T cells, or PBMCs.

This CDR3 contains 12 residues. In germline, CDR1 is MNHEY, CDR2 SMNVEV (reference sequence). The V gene lost 2 bases and the J gene lost 6 bases, with 8 bases spanning the gap. Assay: immunoSEQ multiplex PCR; the TCRdb copy retains only in-frame clones and omits some. Of 30,000 to 50,000 clones listed, about 94% are singletons. The TCR originated in a human donor with active COVID-19. The donor label of this sample is uncertain. The sequencing input was peripheral blood. The chain links TRBV27 to TRBJ2-7, with a weak D call TRBD2 (6 bases). CDR3 in DNA: TGTGCCAGCAGTTTACGGGGAGGCGAGCAGTACTTC. Its translation is CASSLRGGEQYF.